The subject of this entry is one T cell receptor beta chain. Its antigen is undetermined. The data originate from a study of cytomegalovirus exposure and HLA in healthy donors. The wider study: Findings of an earlier analysis included roughly 120 million unique TCR beta sequences from roughly 200 million T cells. General study findings and limits: The study recorded 160 or so TCR beta chains that were cytomegalovirus-associated.

V lost 1 base to trimming and J lost 5 bases, with 24 bases between them. Germline V gene sequence: CDR1 MNHEY, CDR2 SMNVEV (reference sequence). The CDR3 sequence is 19 residues long. PCR involved 60 Vbeta and 13 Jbeta primers. TCRdb's copy holds only in-frame clones and misses some; the assay was immunoSEQ multiplex PCR. The table shows about 98,000 clones, with about 80% occurring only once. The source of this sequence is a female donor in good health and CMV-seropositive. The chain combines TRBV27 with TRBJ1-5, with D perhaps matching TRBD1 (5 bases). Specimen: PBMCs. The CDR3 sequence is CASSLFSVGGREVHQPQHF. The CDR3 DNA follows: TGTGCCAGCAGTTTATTTTCGGTCGGGGGGAGGGAGGTACATCAGCCCCAGCATTTT.